This T cell receptor beta chain was sequenced during a study of CD8 T cell repertoires and HIV-1 epitope variants. Study background: Twenty-five autologous and known Gag and Nef epitope variant peptides each stimulated T cells separately. The baseline condition was 1M T cells left uncultured.

Details on this clone: Antigen unknown.

The CDR3 totals 13 residues. V shed 3 bases and J shed 7 bases, with 7 bases lying between them. Germline V gives CDR1 KGHSH, CDR2 LQKENI. On the immunoSEQ platform, TCR beta CDR3s were sequenced at survey depth. The table came from immunoSEQ multiplex PCR; TCRdb's copy has only in-frame clones and leaves some out. The table lists 6,000 or so clones, about three fifths of them singletons. The sequence came from a male donor with HIV. Sequences were obtained from cultured CD8+ T cells derived from PBMCs. The V and J genes are TRBV18 and TRBJ1-6, with unresolved D. The CDR3 nucleotides read TGTGCCAGCTCACCCCGGGAAAATTCACCCCTCCACTTT. Its protein is CASSPRENSPLHF.